Below, one T cell receptor (beta chain) is given with its context. Its antigen is currently unknown. The sample comes from a study of a mutant IDH1 vaccine in newly diagnosed glioma. Across the study: The treated group averaged approximately 38 years old and was about 60% male, approximately 38% female. Former treatment meant radiotherapy, temozolomide, or both; the majority had gotten both.

In germline, CDR1 is SGHRS, CDR2 YFSETQ. With V trimmed by 4 bases and J by 2 bases, 2 bases remained unmatched. This CDR3 has 13 amino acids. Sample time point: baseline, week 1 (first vaccination visit). This sample's treatment: pre-vaccination baseline after standard-of-care therapy. This table comes from immunoSEQ multiplex PCR, and its TCRdb copy is limited to in-frame clones, with some not included. The repertoire consists of about 59,000 clones, with approximately 92% occurring once and the leading ten covering over 2.5%. Study conclusions and caveats: Whatever changes occurred in top peripheral T cell clonotypes seemed unrelated to pseudoprogression.

V usage is TRBV5-1 and J usage is TRBJ2-7; 8 nucleotides line up with TRBD1. This clonotype was obtained from a man in his forties or fifties with glioma. Sample: PBMCs, taken from a glioma patient treated with radiotherapy, temozolomide or both. The CDR3 DNA reads TGCGCCAGCAGCCCACAGGGGGCCTACGAGCAGTACTTC. Protein sequence: CASSPQGAYEQYF.